This T cell receptor beta chain was identified in a study of T-cell reconstitution after alpha-beta-depleted transplantation in children. Study-level points and caveats: About two months after transplant, alpha-beta T cells reportedly came from several hundred expanded graft clones. The main origin of T-cell counts and diversity one year after transplant was newly produced T cells. Surviving recipient T cells and thymic progenitors accounted for the high day-60 TCRbeta diversity observed in some patients.

Unique molecular identifiers were incorporated into the prepared TCRbeta library. TCRdb reprocessed the PCR reads with MiXCR, giving one entry per CDR3 protein. The sample includes hundreds of thousands of distinct CDR3 sequences, around 12% of them seen just once. The CDR3 has 15 amino acids. The V gene end was trimmed by 6 bases and the J gene end by 5 bases; junction bases not matched to a gene: 9. In germline, CDR1 is DFQATT, CDR2 SNEGSKA (reference sequence). Of note for this clonotype: Antigen specificity is unknown.

V and J are TRBV20-1 and TRBJ2-7, with TRBD2 matching over 14 bases. The specimen was PBMCs, collected before TCRalphabeta/CD19-depleted stem cell transplant. The origin of this receptor is a girl aged 2 to 9 with congenital amegakaryocytic thrombocytopenia, due to receive a stem cell transplant. This CDR3 is CSALTSGRANDEQYF. DNA of the CDR3: TGCAGTGCGCTGACTAGCGGGAGGGCTAATGACGAGCAGTACTTC.